The next 18 T cell receptor beta chains were all read from a single sample in a study of shared clonotypes between healthy human individuals. Produced via immunoSEQ multiplex PCR; TCRdb's table is partial and in-frame only. The sample has 1,400,000 or so clones; just under 99% are singletons. Sequenced input: naive CD4+ T cells sorted from blood. The subset here: CD45RA+ positively selected. These receptors all stem from a man aged 30-40 years in good health.

The chain carries TRBV27 and TRBJ2-7; D is possibly TRBD1 or TRBD2 (6 bases each). The V end was cut by 5 bases, the J end by 2 bases, with 22 bases between. Per the germline V gene, CDR1 is MNHEY and CDR2 is SMNVEV (reference sequence). This CDR3 is built from 17 residues. The DNA for the CDR3 is TGTGCCAGCAGTACCGGGACCGCAAGGAGGGGGACCTACGAGCAGTACTTC. Amino acids: CASSTGTARRGTYEQYF.

The chain recombines TRBV5-1 with TRBJ2-7, with a tentative D call TRBD2 (5 bases). The ends were cut back, 1 base at V and 6 bases at J, with 14 bases in the middle. Germline V gene data show CDR1 as SGHRS and CDR2 as YFSETQ. The CDR3 is 14 residues long. Here the CDR3 reads CASSLFEEAGEQYF. CDR3 DNA sequence: TGCGCCAGCAGCTTGTTTGAGGAGGCGGGCGAGCAGTACTTC.

V usage is TRBV5-5 and J usage is TRBJ2-3; D remains unclear. V was pared by 1 base and J by 0 bases, with 3 bases between. CDR1 is SGHKS and CDR2 is YYEKEE in the germline V gene (reference sequence). The CDR3 extends over 13 amino acids. CDR3 loop: CASSLPSTDTQYF. CDR3 bases: TGTGCCAGCAGCTTGCCGAGCACAGATACGCAGTATTTT.

The rearrangement links TRBV18 to TRBJ2-3, with D uncertain. V was cut by 3 bases and J by 4 bases, with 8 bases left in between. The CDR3 loop spans 13 amino acids. Germline V gene lookup returns CDR1 KGHSH and CDR2 LQKENI. This CDR3 is CASSPPRADTQYF. CDR3 bases: TGTGCCAGCTCACCTCCTCGGGCAGATACGCAGTATTTT.

The J gene is TRBJ1-1, the V gene TRBV19; 9 nucleotides align to TRBD1. CDR1 and CDR2 (germline): LNHDA, SQIVND (reference sequence). V was clipped by 5 bases and J by 6 bases; unmatched bases: 13. The CDR3 loop spans 16 amino acids. The CDR3 DNA reads TGTGCCAGTAGTCAACAAGGGACAGGGCCCGCAGCTGAAGCTTTCTTT. As protein: CASSQQGTGPAAEAFF.

CDR3 sequence: CASSQDLGLAHEQFF. The DNA of the CDR3 is TGCGCCAGCAGCCAAGATTTGGGACTTGCCCATGAGCAGTTCTTC. This chain joins TRBV4-1 and TRBJ2-1, with D tentatively TRBD2 (6 bases). V shed 0 bases and J shed 8 bases, with 14 bases lying between them. The CDR3 spans 15 residues. The germline V gene encodes CDR1 MGHRA and CDR2 YSYEKL.

This chain connects TRBV2 to TRBJ1-3; D is ambiguous. Trimming removed 1 base at V and 8 bases at J, with 9 bases between. The CDR3 is 13 amino acids. Per germline, CDR1 SNHLY and CDR2 FYNNEI. The DNA for the CDR3 is TGTGCCAGCAGTGAAGATCCCTGGTACACCATATATTTT. Its protein product is CASSEDPWYTIYF. The full variable domain, rest sourced from reference TRBV2 and TRBJ1-3, is EPEVTQTPSHQVTQMGQEVILRCVPISNHLYFYWYRQILGQKVEFLVSFYNNEISEKSEIFDDQFSVERPDGSNFTLKIRSTKLEDSAMYFCASSEDPWYTIYFGEGSWLTVV.

A word on this clone: The DNA is left out, because the CDR3 cannot be placed on it with certainty; the CDR3 is given as TCRdb lists it. This CDR3 is CASSLAVLWTTDTDTQYF. The chain employs TRBV7-2 and TRBJ2-3; the table gives TRBD1 as D, unverified against the DNA. Germline V gene lookup returns CDR1 SGHTA and CDR2 FQGNSA. The CDR3 comprises 18 residues, both ends counted.

This clone has just one count. At one end the junction does not follow the germline gene, possibly because of a read error. The gene calls are TRBV10-2 and TRBJ2-2; D is possibly TRBD1 (6 bases). CDR1 and CDR2 from the germline V gene are WSHSY and SAAADI. The CDR3 has 16 amino acids. The CDR3: CASSESTLGQSGELFF. For the CDR3, the DNA is TGCGCCAGCAGCGAGTCAACACTCGGACAGTCCGGGGAGCTGTTTTTT.

As regards this clone: The junction and the germline gene differ at one end; a read error may be behind it. The V call is TRBV20-1, the J call TRBJ2-1; D is unclear. CDR3 length: 8 residues. Germline-derived CDR1 and CDR2 are DFQATT and SNEGSKA (reference sequence). The CDR3 loop reads CSVRGQFF. The CDR3 DNA reads as TGCAGTGTTAGAGGACAGTTCTTC.

This rearrangement joins TRBV9 to TRBJ2-2; possible D gene TRBD2, 5 bases. Germline-derived CDR1 and CDR2 are SGDLS and YYNGEE. There are 15 residues in the CDR3. V was cut by 1 base and J by 2 bases, with 9 bases left in between. CDR3 loop: CASSVKGSNTGELFF. The CDR3 DNA reads TGTGCCAGCAGCGTAAAAGGGAGTAACACCGGGGAGCTGTTTTTT.

This chain links TRBV6-1 with TRBJ2-3; D is unresolved. V was cut by 5 bases and J by 0 bases, with 12 bases left in between. CDR3 length equals 15 residues. Germline V gives CDR1 MNHNS, CDR2 SASEGT. The DNA of the CDR3 is TGTGCCAGCAGTTCAGGCCTAGGGAGCACAGATACGCAGTATTTT. Translating it yields CASSSGLGSTDTQYF.

The chain combines TRBV28 with TRBJ1-5; D gene uncertain. The germline gives CDR1 MDHEN, CDR2 SYDVKM. The CDR3 is made up of 15 amino acids. V lost 4 bases, J lost 5 bases, and 15 bases lay in between. In DNA, the CDR3 is TGTGCCAGCAGTTCGGCGGGAGGACCGTATCAGCCCCAGCATTTT. Its protein product is CASSSAGGPYQPQHF.

This clone was seen just once. This chain links TRBV6-1 with TRBJ1-2, with D perhaps TRBD1 (5 bases). V was pared by 1 base and J by 2 bases, with 14 bases between. Germline V gives CDR1 MNHNS, CDR2 SASEGT. The CDR3 covers 16 residues. The chain's CDR3 is CASSEGRAGRNYGYTF. The CDR3 bases are TGTGCCAGCAGTGAAGGCAGGGCAGGGCGAAACTATGGCTACACCTTC.

The V call is TRBV28, the J call TRBJ1-1; maybe TRBD1 (6 bases). The CDR3 covers 14 residues. Germline lookup yields CDR1 MDHEN and CDR2 SYDVKM. The V and J ends lost 10 bases and 4 bases respectively, with 19 bases between them. In DNA form, the CDR3 reads TGTGCCACGGGCCACAGGGTTGACGGCACTGAAGCTTTCTTT. It codes for CATGHRVDGTEAFF.

The chain is built from TRBV5-1 and TRBJ2-3; 12 bases line up with TRBD2. Germline-derived CDR1 and CDR2 are SGHRS and YFSETQ. This CDR3 comprises 16 residues. After removal of 2 bases from V and 3 bases from J, the junction contained 4 bases not matched to a gene. The CDR3 region is CASSFDGLAGTDTQYF. The CDR3 region has the DNA TGCGCCAGCAGCTTCGACGGACTAGCGGGAACAGATACGCAGTATTTT.

This sequence joins TRBV25-1 and TRBJ2-1, with 14 bases fitting TRBD2. Germline assignment: CDR1 MGHDK and CDR2 SYGVNS. CDR3 length: 15 residues. V was clipped by 3 bases and J by 8 bases; unmatched bases: 3. As DNA, the CDR3 is TGTGCCAGCAGTGAGGGACTAGCGGGAGCAGATGAGCAGTTCTTC. Its protein product is CASSEGLAGADEQFF.

The V call is TRBV9, the J call TRBJ2-3, with TRBD2 matching over 14 bases. The V segment lost 0 bases and the J segment 2 bases; nucleotides outside the gene matches: 2. Germline CDR1 reads SGDLS; CDR2 reads YYNGEE. The length of the CDR3 is 17 residues. In nucleotides, the CDR3 is TGTGCCAGCAGCGTAGTGGGACTAGCGGGAGTCACAGATACGCAGTATTTT. As protein: CASSVVGLAGVTDTQYF.